Listed below are T cell receptor beta chains from one sample, sequenced in a study of blood T cells in healthy people across ages. TCRdb recomputed calls from the 5' RACE reads with MiXCR, one row per CDR3 protein. Of fewer than 2,000,000 distinct CDR3 sequences in the sample, more than 35% were seen once. The sequenced sample was blood. The receptors were sampled from a human donor in good health. The CDR3 runs from the conserved cysteine through the conserved F or W. Fields, in order: CDR3 DNA, CDR3 protein, J gene, V gene, clone size, D gene. A D gene is named only where the DNA matches it firmly. Clone size is stated in some rows and not others, as once, few, many or a class when expanded.

CDR3 DNA: TGTGCCAGCAGTTTATTATGGGGCCGTTTCAATGAGCAGTTCTTC
CDR3 protein: CASSLLWGRFNEQFF
J gene: TRBJ2-1
V gene: TRBV12-3/TRBV12-4
clone size: NA
D gene: NA

CDR3 DNA: TGTGCCAGCAGGGTGGACCACACTTCACCCCTCCACTTT
CDR3 protein: CASRVDHTSPLHF
J gene: TRBJ1-6
V gene: TRBV2
clone size: few
D gene: NA

CDR3 DNA: TGTGCCAGCAGTTTAGTAGAGGCACCAGCAGATACGCAGTATTTT
CDR3 protein: CASSLVEAPADTQYF
J gene: TRBJ2-3
V gene: TRBV12-3/TRBV12-4
clone size: NA
D gene: NA

CDR3 DNA: TGTGCCGGCTCACCACCCGGGACTTCAGAGACCCAGTACTTC
CDR3 protein: CAGSPPGTSETQYF
J gene: TRBJ2-5
V gene: TRBV18
clone size: NA
D gene: NA

CDR3 DNA: TGCAGTGCTAGTAACGACGGACGAGATTACGAGCAGTACTTC
CDR3 protein: CSASNDGRDYEQYF
J gene: TRBJ2-7
V gene: TRBV20-1
clone size: once
D gene: NA

CDR3 DNA: TGTGCCAGCAGCTTGTGGGAGGCCGGGGAGCTGTTTTTT
CDR3 protein: CASSLWEAGELFF
J gene: TRBJ2-2
V gene: TRBV5-5
clone size: NA
D gene: NA

CDR3 DNA: TGCGGTGCTAGAGGCTCGAACTCCTGGGAGACCCAGTACTTC
CDR3 protein: CGARGSNSWETQYF
J gene: TRBJ2-5
V gene: TRBV20-1
clone size: once
D gene: NA

CDR3 DNA: TGCGCCAGCAGCGCTCCCGACACAGATACGCAGTATTTT
CDR3 protein: CASSAPDTDTQYF
J gene: TRBJ2-3
V gene: TRBV5-1
clone size: few
D gene: NA

CDR3 DNA: TGCAGTGCTAGACCCGAACAGGGGTCTTCCTACGAGCAGTACTTC
CDR3 protein: CSARPEQGSSYEQYF
J gene: TRBJ2-7
V gene: TRBV20-1
clone size: NA
D gene: TRBD1

CDR3 DNA: TGTGCCACCAGTGGGACGGTGGGGGAGACCCAGTACTTC
CDR3 protein: CATSGTVGETQYF
J gene: TRBJ2-5
V gene: TRBV24-1
clone size: NA
D gene: NA

CDR3 DNA: TGTGCCAGCAGTTACCGACAGTCAACTAATGAAAAACTGTTTTTT
CDR3 protein: CASSYRQSTNEKLFF
J gene: TRBJ1-4
V gene: TRBV6-2/TRBV6-3
clone size: few
D gene: NA

CDR3 DNA: TGTGCCAGCAGATGGACAGGGGAAAACTATGGCTACACCTTC
CDR3 protein: CASRWTGENYGYTF
J gene: TRBJ1-2
V gene: TRBV28
clone size: NA
D gene: TRBD1

CDR3 DNA: TGCAGTGCTAGACATTCTCGGGGGGAGCAGTACTTC
CDR3 protein: CSARHSRGEQYF
J gene: TRBJ2-7
V gene: TRBV20-1
clone size: few
D gene: NA

CDR3 DNA: TGCGCCAGCAGCCAAGAGGCCCCCAGCCGTGGGGGAGATGAAAAACTGTTTTTT
CDR3 protein: CASSQEAPSRGGDEKLFF
J gene: TRBJ1-4
V gene: TRBV4-3
clone size: NA
D gene: NA

CDR3 DNA: TGTGCCAGCAGTAACTACGGGGACGAGCAGTTCTTC
CDR3 protein: CASSNYGDEQFF
J gene: TRBJ2-1
V gene: TRBV6-6
clone size: once
D gene: NA

CDR3 DNA: TGTGCCAGCAGCTTAGGTCGGGGGATAGAGGGCTACACCTTC
CDR3 protein: CASSLGRGIEGYTF
J gene: TRBJ1-2
V gene: TRBV7-6
clone size: NA
D gene: NA

CDR3 DNA: TGTGCCAGCAGCCAAGATGCCAGGGGGCTATGGGGCGAGCAGTACTTC
CDR3 protein: CASSQDARGLWGEQYF
J gene: TRBJ2-7
V gene: TRBV4-2
clone size: few
D gene: TRBD1

CDR3 DNA: TGTGCCAGCAGTTCCGGACAACTATTAGGGTTAAACACTGAAGCTTTCTTT
CDR3 protein: CASSSGQLLGLNTEAFF
J gene: TRBJ1-1
V gene: TRBV6-2/TRBV6-3
clone size: few
D gene: NA

CDR3 DNA: TGCAGCGCTGCGTGGTTGGCAGCTACAAACCTGAACACTGAAGCTTTCTTT
CDR3 protein: CSAAWLAATNLNTEAFF
J gene: TRBJ1-1
V gene: TRBV29-1
clone size: few
D gene: NA

CDR3 DNA: TGTGCCAGCAGTGGCCGGACAGGTGGCACAGATACGCAGTATTTT
CDR3 protein: CASSGRTGGTDTQYF
J gene: TRBJ2-3
V gene: TRBV6-1
clone size: NA
D gene: TRBD1

CDR3 DNA: TGTGCCAGCAGTAGACGCCCAGGGGCGTTGAGGGTCTTAGACTCAGATACGCAGTATTTT
CDR3 protein: CASSRRPGALRVLDSDTQYF
J gene: TRBJ2-3
V gene: TRBV6-1
clone size: NA
D gene: NA

CDR3 DNA: TGTGCCAGCAGGTGGAGGAGCTCCTACGAGCAGTACTTC
CDR3 protein: CASRWRSSYEQYF
J gene: TRBJ2-7
V gene: TRBV6-5
clone size: few
D gene: NA

CDR3 DNA: TGTGCCAGCAGCCAACGCCGACGGGGTATACACGAGCAGTACTTC
CDR3 protein: CASSQRRRGIHEQYF
J gene: TRBJ2-7
V gene: TRBV3-1
clone size: NA
D gene: NA

CDR3 DNA: TGTGCCAGCAGCCTGGGACCCGGCGTCGAGGAACTGTTTTTT
CDR3 protein: CASSLGPGVEELFF
J gene: TRBJ1-4
V gene: TRBV7-9
clone size: NA
D gene: NA

CDR3 DNA: TGTGCCAGCTGTAGCGCGGTTTCAGATACGCAGTATTTT
CDR3 protein: CASCSAVSDTQYF
J gene: TRBJ2-3
V gene: TRBV28
clone size: few
D gene: NA

CDR3 DNA: TGTGCCAGCAGTAGCCGAATCAGGACTAGCGGGGGGGCCAGTACGCAGTATTTT
CDR3 protein: CASSSRIRTSGGASTQYF
J gene: TRBJ2-3
V gene: TRBV27
clone size: NA
D gene: TRBD2

CDR3 DNA: TGCGCCAGCAGCCAAGATCAGGGAGAAGGGGCAGATACGCAGTATTTT
CDR3 protein: CASSQDQGEGADTQYF
J gene: TRBJ2-3
V gene: TRBV4-3
clone size: NA
D gene: NA

CDR3 DNA: TGCAGTGCTAGCCTAGCGGAAAGCACGGATACGCGGTATTTT
CDR3 protein: CSASLAESTDTRYF
J gene: TRBJ2-3
V gene: TRBV20-1
clone size: NA
D gene: TRBD2

CDR3 DNA: TGTGCCAGCAGTTCCCCAGGGACAGGGAAATACGAGCAGTACTTC
CDR3 protein: CASSSPGTGKYEQYF
J gene: TRBJ2-7
V gene: TRBV28
clone size: NA
D gene: TRBD1

CDR3 DNA: TGTGCCAGCAGCTTGGGACAGGACCTTACAGATACGCAGTATTTT
CDR3 protein: CASSLGQDLTDTQYF
J gene: TRBJ2-3
V gene: TRBV7-8
clone size: few
D gene: TRBD1

CDR3 DNA: TGTGCCAGCAGCCAGGCCGACAGCAGAACCTATGGCTACACCTTC
CDR3 protein: CASSQADSRTYGYTF
J gene: TRBJ1-2
V gene: TRBV7-9
clone size: NA
D gene: NA

CDR3 DNA: TGTGCCAGCAGCAAAAACAGGGCAGGGGTTGACAATCAGCCCCAGCATTTT
CDR3 protein: CASSKNRAGVDNQPQHF
J gene: TRBJ1-5
V gene: TRBV21-1
clone size: NA
D gene: NA

CDR3 DNA: TGTGCCAGCAGCCAAGTTGGGGGGAGCGAGCAGTACTTC
CDR3 protein: CASSQVGGSEQYF
J gene: TRBJ2-7
V gene: TRBV14
clone size: NA
D gene: NA

CDR3 DNA: TGCGCCAGCAGCCAAGGTATTGACGCCAGCGCAGATACGCAGTATTTT
CDR3 protein: CASSQGIDASADTQYF
J gene: TRBJ2-3
V gene: TRBV4-3
clone size: NA
D gene: NA

CDR3 DNA: TGCGCCAGCAGCCCCTTCGTGGGACAGGGGGCAGCGGGACGGCTGTTTTTT
CDR3 protein: CASSPFVGQGAAGRLFF
J gene: TRBJ1-4
V gene: TRBV4-3
clone size: few
D gene: TRBD1

CDR3 DNA: TGCGCCAGCAGCCAAGATCGAGGCCAATTCGGTACGCAGTATTTT
CDR3 protein: CASSQDRGQFGTQYF
J gene: TRBJ2-3
V gene: TRBV4-3
clone size: NA
D gene: NA

CDR3 DNA: TGTGCCAGCAGTGACGGGACAGAATATTCACCCCTCCACTTT
CDR3 protein: CASSDGTEYSPLHF
J gene: TRBJ1-6
V gene: TRBV6-4
clone size: NA
D gene: TRBD1

CDR3 DNA: TGTGCCAGCAGCCCGGGGACATTTGTTAGCAATCAGCCCCAGCATTTT
CDR3 protein: CASSPGTFVSNQPQHF
J gene: TRBJ1-5
V gene: TRBV7-6
clone size: NA
D gene: NA

CDR3 DNA: TGTGCCAGCGGGGTGGACCGAGACTACAATGAGCAGTTCTTC
CDR3 protein: CASGVDRDYNEQFF
J gene: TRBJ2-1
V gene: TRBV7-2
clone size: once
D gene: NA

CDR3 DNA: TGCGCCAGCAGCCAAGATGGGGTCTCGAGACTAGGTGGGGAGCAGTACTTC
CDR3 protein: CASSQDGVSRLGGEQYF
J gene: TRBJ2-7
V gene: TRBV4-3
clone size: once
D gene: NA

CDR3 DNA: TGTGCCAGCAGTGAAACGTCCGCACGGTCTGAAGCTTTCTTT
CDR3 protein: CASSETSARSEAFF
J gene: TRBJ1-1
V gene: TRBV6-1
clone size: NA
D gene: NA

CDR3 DNA: TGCAGCCCCGGGGGCGGGGGCCTAAAGGGGAATGAGCAGTTCTTC
CDR3 protein: CSPGGGGLKGNEQFF
J gene: TRBJ2-1
V gene: TRBV20-1
clone size: NA
D gene: NA

CDR3 DNA: TGTGCCTCAGCCCAGGCAGACGCCACTGAAGCTTTCTTT
CDR3 protein: CASAQADATEAFF
J gene: TRBJ1-1
V gene: TRBV9
clone size: NA
D gene: NA

CDR3 DNA: TGCAGTGCCCTCGGGGGGCAGACCTACGAGCAGTACTTC
CDR3 protein: CSALGGQTYEQYF
J gene: TRBJ2-7
V gene: TRBV20-1
clone size: NA
D gene: NA

CDR3 DNA: TGTGCCAGTGAACCGGGACAGGGTTCCACAGATACGCAGTATTTT
CDR3 protein: CASEPGQGSTDTQYF
J gene: TRBJ2-3
V gene: TRBV5-8
clone size: few
D gene: TRBD1

CDR3 DNA: TGTGCCAGCAGTAAAGCTAACTATGGCTACACCTTC
CDR3 protein: CASSKANYGYTF
J gene: TRBJ1-2
V gene: TRBV11-3
clone size: NA
D gene: NA